These T cell receptor beta chains were read from a single sample in a study of graft-versus-host responses after intestinal transplantation. The method was immunoSEQ multiplex PCR; TCRdb's version includes in-frame clones alone and lacks a portion of them. The data show about 70,000 clones, 84% seen once. Their recognized antigens are unknown. The sequences come from unstimulated CD4+ T cells sorted from spleen or lymph node cells, collected before transplant. These receptors were obtained from a human donor who was the organ donor for an intestinal transplant. Both conserved end residues are part of each CDR3. The D gene is left open where the match is weak. Clone sizes are given selectively: once, few, many, or a class where the clone is expanded.

clone size,J gene,V gene,D gene,CDR3 protein,CDR3 DNA
NA,TRBJ2-1,TRBV5-8,TRBD1,CASSLGQGYNEQFF,TGTGCCAGCAGCTTGGGACAGGGGTACAATGAGCAGTTCTTC
NA,TRBJ2-2,TRBV6-5,NA,CASSYSGVGTGELFF,TGTGCCAGCAGTTACTCCGGGGTGGGCACCGGGGAGCTGTTTTTT
NA,TRBJ1-5,TRBV11-2,NA,CASSLDRGTGSQPQHF,TGTGCCAGCAGCTTAGATAGGGGTACGGGTAGTCAGCCCCAGCATTTT
NA,TRBJ1-1,TRBV7-7,NA,CASSPDRLLEAFF,TGTGCTAGCAGCCCCGACAGGTTGCTGGAAGCTTTCTTT
NA,TRBJ1-4,TRBV5-1,NA,CASSLTGVATNEKLFF,TGCGCCAGCAGCTTAACAGGCGTTGCAACTAATGAAAAACTGTTTTTT
NA,TRBJ2-4,TRBV6-5,NA,CASTITSDSKNIQYF,TGTGCCAGCACCATTACCTCGGACAGCAAAAACATTCAGTACTTC
NA,TRBJ2-3,TRBV10-3,TRBD2,CAIGRGTSRDADTQYF,TGTGCCATCGGCCGAGGGACTAGCAGAGACGCAGATACGCAGTATTTT
once,TRBJ2-3,TRBV7-2,TRBD2,CASSLLAVWDTQYF,TGTGCCAGCAGCTTACTAGCGGTATGGGATACGCAGTATTTT
NA,TRBJ2-3,TRBV7-2,NA,CASSLAQTLGDTQYF,TGTGCCAGCAGCTTAGCCCAAACCCTAGGAGATACGCAGTATTTT
NA,TRBJ1-2,TRBV28,TRBD1,CASIGTVAYGYTF,TGTGCCAGCATAGGGACAGTCGCCTATGGCTACACCTTC
NA,TRBJ1-3,TRBV28,NA,CASSLFAPVLSGNTIYF,TGTGCCAGCAGTTTATTCGCCCCAGTTCTCTCTGGAAACACCATATATTTT
NA,TRBJ1-2,TRBV7-8,NA,CASSPGFGYTF,TGTGCCAGCAGCCCAGGGTTTGGCTACACCTTC
NA,TRBJ1-2,TRBV5-6,NA,CASSLQLNYGYTF,TGTGCCAGCAGCTTACAATTAAACTATGGCTACACCTTC
NA,TRBJ1-5,TRBV30,NA,CAWSVLTDDQPQHF,TGTGCCTGGAGTGTATTGACAGACGATCAGCCCCAGCATTTT
NA,TRBJ1-2,TRBV6-5,NA,CASSYGGYGYTF,TGTGCCAGCAGTTACGGAGGCTATGGCTACACCTTC
NA,TRBJ1-2,TRBV28,TRBD1,CASRRQGRIYGYTF,TGTGCCAGCAGACGACAGGGGCGGATCTATGGCTACACCTTC
NA,TRBJ2-1,TRBV7-8,NA,CASGVRDSTYNEQFF,TGTGCCAGCGGGGTCCGGGACTCGACCTACAATGAGCAGTTCTTC